This T cell receptor (beta chain) was retrieved from a study of OX40 agonist ivuxolimab in advanced cancers. Overall study results and limits: Certain nonresponders additionally had low normalized T-cell clonal expansion.

Concerning this clone itself: No antigen is known for it.

Here immunoSEQ multiplex PCR was the method, and the copy in TCRdb shows in-frame clones only, minus some. This sample has over 55,000 clones, with approximately 79% found just once. This clonotype originated in an adult with an advanced solid tumor such as melanoma, head and neck, liver or kidney cancer. The input for sequencing was CD4+ or CD8+ T cells sorted from blood, taken in a trial of the OX40 agonist ivuxolimab.

The CDR3 nucleotides read TGTGCCAGCAGCTTATACTCTGGAAACACCATATATTTT. Translated, it gives CASSLYSGNTIYF. The V and J genes are TRBV7-9 and TRBJ1-3; D uncertain. The CDR3 runs to 13 residues. CDR1 and CDR2 (germline): SEHNR, FQNEAQ (reference sequence). Trimming removed 2 bases at V and 0 bases at J, with 2 bases between.